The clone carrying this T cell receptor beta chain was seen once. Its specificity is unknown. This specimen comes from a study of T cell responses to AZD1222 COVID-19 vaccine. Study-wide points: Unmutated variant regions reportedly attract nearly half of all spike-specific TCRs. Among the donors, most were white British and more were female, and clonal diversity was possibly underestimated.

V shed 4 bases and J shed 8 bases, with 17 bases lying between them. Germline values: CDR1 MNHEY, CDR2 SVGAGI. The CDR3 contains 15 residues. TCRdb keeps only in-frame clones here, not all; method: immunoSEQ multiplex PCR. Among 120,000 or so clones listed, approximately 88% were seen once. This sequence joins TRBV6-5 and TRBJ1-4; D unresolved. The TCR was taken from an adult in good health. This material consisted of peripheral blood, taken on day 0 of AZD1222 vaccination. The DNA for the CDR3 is TGTGCCAGCAGTTCCCCTCGAGAGGGATGGGAAAAACTGTTTTTT. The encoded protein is CASSSPREGWEKLFF.